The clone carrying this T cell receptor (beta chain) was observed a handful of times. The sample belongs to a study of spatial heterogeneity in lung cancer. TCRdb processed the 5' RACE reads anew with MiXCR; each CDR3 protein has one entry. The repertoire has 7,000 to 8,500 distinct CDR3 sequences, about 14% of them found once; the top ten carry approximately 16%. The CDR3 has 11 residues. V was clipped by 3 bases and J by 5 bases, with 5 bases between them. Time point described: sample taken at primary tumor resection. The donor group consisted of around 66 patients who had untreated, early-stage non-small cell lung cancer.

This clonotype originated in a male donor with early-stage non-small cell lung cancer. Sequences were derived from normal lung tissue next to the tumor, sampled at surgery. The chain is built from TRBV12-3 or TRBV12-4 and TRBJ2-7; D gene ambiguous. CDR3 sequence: CASSFVDEQYF. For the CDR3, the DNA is TGTGCCAGCAGTTTTGTTGACGAGCAGTACTTC.